The clone carrying this T cell receptor (beta chain) occurred a few times. Its antigen is as yet unknown. The TCRbeta library incorporated unique molecular identifiers. Using its own MiXCR run on the PCR reads, TCRdb lists one record per CDR3 protein. The top ten hold 7.5% of the sample, which has hundreds of thousands of distinct CDR3 sequences, about 9.4% seen once. These data originate in a study of T-cell reconstitution after alpha-beta-depleted transplantation in children. Overall study results and limits: At around two months after transplant, the alpha-beta T cells were reportedly derived from several hundred expanded clones that came from non-depleted graft cells. In some patients, recipient T cells and intrathymic progenitors surviving conditioning explained high day-60 diversity. Newly generated T cells supplied most T-cell counts and diversity one year post-transplant.

The input for sequencing was PBMCs, taken before TCRalphabeta/CD19-depleted stem cell transplant. This clonotype was sampled from a boy in the first two years of life with acute myeloid leukemia, due to receive a stem cell transplant.

CDR3 protein: CAGRDIHNEQFF. Written as DNA, the CDR3 is TGTGCCGGCCGGGACATCCACAATGAGCAGTTCTTC. V usage is TRBV7-9 and J usage is TRBJ2-1; possible D gene TRBD1, 6 bases. The germline V and J ends were trimmed by 11 bases and 5 bases, with 13 bases remaining between them. The CDR3 is made up of 12 amino acids. From germline, CDR1 is SEHNR and CDR2 FQNEAQ (reference sequence).